This TCR beta chain came from a study of beta chain features in type 1 diabetes. Turning to the study itself: The number of sorted cells examined across all samples was around 98 million.

A word on this clone: Its antigen remains unidentified.

CDR1 is SNHLY and CDR2 is FYNNEI in the germline V gene. V dropped 5 bases and J dropped 8; count of bases not matched to a gene: 7. CDR3 size: 14 residues. Study-level results: The naive, central memory and Treg TCRB repertoires showed an apparent similarity that was greater among patients than among healthy donors. In these data, an HLA type influence on TCRB rearrangement remained unresolved.

Expressed TCRB transcripts were sequenced after all isolated RNA was converted to cDNA. TCRdb's table, derived via immunoSEQ multiplex PCR, lists solely in-frame clones and lacks some. The data show 350,000 to 400,000 clones, with roughly 15% seen just once and around 0.02% held by the top ten. Sequenced input: naive CD4+ T cells from blood. This rearrangement joins TRBV2 to TRBJ1-4; TRBD1 agrees at 8 bases. This TCR was sampled from a woman younger than 35 in good health. CDR3 sequence (DNA): TGTGCCAGCAGTTCGGACAGGGTGGAGGAAAAACTGTTTTTT. Its protein is CASSSDRVEEKLFF.